This section outlines one T cell receptor beta chain sequence together with its context. The target antigen is unknown. This record comes from a study of cytomegalovirus exposure and HLA in healthy donors. The CDR3 loop spans 15 amino acids. V shed 8 bases and J 0 bases; nucleotides not matched to a gene: 8. Looked up from germline, CDR1 is LNHDA and CDR2 is SQIVND (reference sequence). Findings and caveats of the study: Usually a TCR sequence was rare, but some public TCRs were found in many donors. Based on reports, TCR beta sequences accurately predicted HLA-A and HLA-B alleles for most subjects. Roughly even sequencing depth across donors was the assumption behind the presence/absence analyses.

With 60 Vbeta and 13 Jbeta primers, the PCR was carried out. Data came from immunoSEQ multiplex PCR; TCRdb stores just in-frame clones and leaves some out. Of some 150,000 clones listed, approximately 80% are singletons. The clonotype was recovered from a woman in her 30s in good health and CMV-seronegative. This chain uses TRBV19 with TRBJ2-3; 7 nucleotides align to TRBD2. Sequencing was done on a sample of PBMCs. The CDR3 DNA is TGTGCCAGTGGAGTCGGCGGGGGTAGCACAGATACGCAGTATTTT. Translated, it gives CASGVGGGSTDTQYF.